This TCR beta chain derives from a study of shared T cell receptors in the human thymus. Measured with immunoSEQ multiplex PCR; TCRdb has only the in-frame clones, and not every one. Of more than 550,000 clones in the sample, about 89% were seen once. The sample was also linked to a second study, of human thymus T cells. That publication notes: Samples came from healthy Finnish infants during open corrective cardiac surgery. There were highly overlapping thymic repertoires among unrelated individuals, as related research reported.

What was sequenced was thymocytes. This clonotype was obtained from a boy in the first two years of life with a congenital heart defect.

The CDR3 DNA sequence: TGCGCCAGCAGCCCCTTCGCAGGGTTGGGGAGGAAACGCACAGATACGCAGTATTTT. As protein: CASSPFAGLGRKRTDTQYF. The chain employs TRBV4-3 and TRBJ2-3, with a tentative D call TRBD2 (6 bases). The germline CDR1 and CDR2 sequences are LGHNA and YSLEER. This CDR3 has 19 residues. V lost 4 bases, J lost 1 base, and 24 bases lay in between.